This T cell receptor beta chain was profiled in a study of T-cell reconstitution after alpha-beta-depleted transplantation in children. TCRbeta library construction was performed incorporating unique molecular identifiers. TCRdb redid the calling of the PCR reads with MiXCR, one entry per CDR3 protein. The data show some 500,000 distinct CDR3 sequences, about 30% seen once. Between the trimmed V and J ends, which lost 2 bases and 4 bases, there was a span of 6 bases. Germline-derived CDR1 and CDR2 are KGHSH and LQKENI. The CDR3 totals 13 residues. This clonotype was found a few times. J is TRBJ1-5 and V is TRBV18; D ambiguous. The sequences come from PBMCs from the stem cell graft donor, collected from the stem cell graft. This TCR came from a human donor who donated a stem cell graft to a child with aplastic anemia. CDR3 in DNA: TGTGCCAGCTCACCATCCCCGAATCAGCCCCAGCATTTT. This codes for CASSPSPNQPQHF.